What follows is one T cell receptor (beta chain) and its context. What it recognizes is unknown. This sample also contains other DNA sequences that code for the same CDR3. This PCR relied on a set of 60 Vbeta primers and 13 Jbeta primers. Here immunoSEQ multiplex PCR was the method, and the copy in TCRdb shows in-frame clones only, minus some. Counted here are some 150,000 clones, about 79% occurring once; the ten biggest clones make up roughly 0.68%. The V and J ends lost 5 bases and 1 base respectively, with 8 bases between them. This CDR3 has 13 residues. Germline CDR1 reads SGHTA; CDR2 reads FQGTGA. The sample is drawn from a study of cytomegalovirus exposure and HLA in healthy donors. Whole-study results and caveats: As was reported, the classifier diagnosed cytomegalovirus status with high specificity and sensitivity.

This chain uses TRBV7-3 with TRBJ1-1; D unresolved. This TCR derives from a male donor in good health and CMV-seronegative. Sequencing input: PBMCs. In nucleotides, the CDR3 is TGTGCCAGCAGCCCATCGGGGAACACTGAAGCTTTCTTT. This codes for CASSPSGNTEAFF.